This record looks at one TCR beta chain sequence and its context. Its antigen remains unidentified. The assay was immunoSEQ multiplex PCR, and TCRdb's table has in-frame clones only and misses some. Counted here are 600,000 or so clones, approximately 96% occurring once; the ten biggest clones make up approximately 0.11%. As defined, naive CD8 cells were CD45RO-negative and positively selected for CCR7, with terminally differentiated effector memory CD45RA+ cells excluded. Trimming stripped 7 bases from V and 10 bases from J, with 14 bases between. The CDR3 extends over 11 amino acids. Per germline, CDR1 GTSNPN and CDR2 SVGIG (reference sequence). The data originate from a study of shared clonotypes between healthy human individuals. Study conclusions and caveats: The expectation was that sequencing depth would affect clonotype sharing among donors. Clonotype sharing across four donors was observed for around 4.5% of naive CD4 clonotypes. Rarefaction revealed incomplete sorted-subset sequencing despite large depth.

The source material was naive CD8+ T cells sorted from blood. V and J are TRBV30 and TRBJ2-1; no clear D gene. The sequence came from a woman in her twenties or thirties in good health. Here the CDR3 DNA reads TGTGCCTCCAACTCAGGTGAGGAGCAGTTCTTC. This sequence encodes CASNSGEEQFF.